This is a list of T cell receptor beta chains from one sample in a study of naive and memory T cell subsets. TCRdb re-analysed the UMI-ligation and nested PCR reads in MiXCR, keeping a single row per CDR3 protein. The sample includes about 160,000 distinct CDR3 sequences, 20% to 25% seen only once; the top ten take less than 0.13%. The sequenced sample consisted of naive CD4+ T cells from blood. The receptors were gathered from a human donor in good health. Each CDR3 is given without its conserved first and last residue. Clone size is stated in some rows and not others, as once, few, many or a class when expanded.

size: -
J: TRBJ2-7
V: TRBV28
CDR3: ASRPWTESRQY

size: many
J: TRBJ2-1
V: TRBV19
CDR3: ASSMRGEYNEQF

size: few
J: TRBJ1-6
V: TRBV28
CDR3: ASSLVGRNSPLH

size: few
J: TRBJ1-2
V: TRBV6-5
CDR3: ASRGQRAGDNRGYT

size: few
J: TRBJ1-1
V: TRBV6-2/TRBV6-3
CDR3: ASKRGQTNTEAF

size: -
J: TRBJ2-7
V: TRBV20-1
CDR3: SATSGNPGAEQY

size: -
J: TRBJ1-1
V: TRBV29-1
CDR3: SVEDLTVEAF

size: many
J: TRBJ2-7
V: TRBV15
CDR3: ATSRESSSYEQY

size: -
J: TRBJ1-2
V: TRBV6-1
CDR3: ASIWMHGGNYGYT

size: few
J: TRBJ2-2
V: TRBV19
CDR3: ASSIPPSGRKTGELF

size: -
J: TRBJ2-7
V: TRBV5-6
CDR3: ASSLGGGLNYEQY

size: -
J: TRBJ1-5
V: TRBV20-1
CDR3: SARQTGQSQH

size: few
J: TRBJ2-7
V: TRBV4-3
CDR3: ASSQELASYEQY

size: -
J: TRBJ2-2
V: TRBV5-6
CDR3: ASSLKSGELF

size: few
J: TRBJ1-1
V: TRBV29-1
CDR3: SVGPAGGPGVGAF

size: -
J: TRBJ2-7
V: TRBV29-1
CDR3: SVEDRGQGIPYEQY

size: -
J: TRBJ2-6
V: TRBV4-3
CDR3: ASSQAPRQGAVGANVLT

size: many
J: TRBJ2-3
V: TRBV10-3
CDR3: AIGGTGDTQY

size: -
J: TRBJ2-7
V: TRBV7-2
CDR3: ASSYSSGNYEQY

size: -
J: TRBJ2-3
V: TRBV29-1
CDR3: SVPRDRGLGTDTQY

size: -
J: TRBJ1-2
V: TRBV14
CDR3: ASSQLQNYGYT

size: -
J: TRBJ2-1
V: TRBV12-3/TRBV12-4
CDR3: ASSFSGIRSYNDQF

size: few
J: TRBJ2-1
V: TRBV12-3/TRBV12-4
CDR3: ASSRGRPLNEQF

size: -
J: TRBJ1-1
V: TRBV14
CDR3: ASSRPGPPWTEAF

size: -
J: TRBJ2-2
V: TRBV20-1
CDR3: SARRGTRNTGELF

size: -
J: TRBJ1-1
V: TRBV2
CDR3: ASSERTGNTEAF

size: -
J: TRBJ1-5
V: TRBV20-1
CDR3: SARSGTTLRTSNQPQH

size: few
J: TRBJ2-3
V: TRBV7-3
CDR3: ASSLRTGHTDTQY

size: -
J: TRBJ1-4
V: TRBV5-4
CDR3: ASSLSPRATNEKLF

size: -
J: TRBJ2-1
V: TRBV5-1
CDR3: ASSFPRGTEQF

size: few
J: TRBJ1-6
V: TRBV27
CDR3: ACRGERDNSPLH

size: few
J: TRBJ1-2
V: TRBV6-1
CDR3: ASNRGSYGYT

size: few
J: TRBJ1-1
V: TRBV28
CDR3: ASKRGVHTEAF

size: few
J: TRBJ2-7
V: TRBV2
CDR3: ASSEGGEQY

size: few
J: TRBJ2-3
V: TRBV6-1
CDR3: ASKPLAGASTDTQY

size: few
J: TRBJ1-5
V: TRBV27
CDR3: ASSLFRGSNQPQH

size: few
J: TRBJ2-5
V: TRBV24-1
CDR3: ATSSGGEETQY

size: few
J: TRBJ2-4
V: TRBV12-3/TRBV12-4
CDR3: ASTRAQGLAKNIQY

size: few
J: TRBJ2-7
V: TRBV5-1
CDR3: ASSWGESYEQY

size: -
J: TRBJ1-5
V: TRBV28
CDR3: ASSFGRVLNQPQH

size: many
J: TRBJ2-1
V: TRBV18
CDR3: ASSPAWGMINEQF

size: few
J: TRBJ2-5
V: TRBV18
CDR3: ASSPQRAETQY

size: few
J: TRBJ2-3
V: TRBV7-2
CDR3: ASSLVGGRTDTQY

size: -
J: TRBJ2-3
V: TRBV6-4
CDR3: ASSDWDPVGKRDTQY

size: few
J: TRBJ2-5
V: TRBV9
CDR3: ASSVVDRAETQY

size: many
J: TRBJ2-5
V: TRBV28
CDR3: ASSSFGSTQETQY

size: few
J: TRBJ2-1
V: TRBV7-2
CDR3: ASSFGGHDEQF

size: many
J: TRBJ2-2
V: TRBV4-3
CDR3: ASSQVAGAGELF

size: -
J: TRBJ2-7
V: TRBV5-1
CDR3: ASSLEPRGIAYEQY

size: few
J: TRBJ2-2
V: TRBV28
CDR3: ASSLGSSGDDWWNTGELF

size: -
J: TRBJ2-7
V: TRBV29-1
CDR3: SVEDRGRGRYEQY